What follows are 21 T cell receptor beta chains derived from one specimen sequenced in a study of blood T cells in healthy people across ages. With a J-beta primer mix and a sample-barcoded 5' primer, a second PCR ran about 7 to 11 cycles. TCRdb fed the 5' RACE reads into MiXCR, producing one record per CDR3 protein. The repertoire holds 850,000 to 1,300,000 distinct CDR3 sequences, with more than 40% as singletons. The sample was blood. The receptors come from a woman between 55 and 75 years old in good health.

The sample holds a few counts of this clonotype. The rearrangement uses TRBV12-3 or TRBV12-4 and TRBJ2-3; D is unclear. V lost 5 bases to trimming and J lost 1 base, with 7 bases between them. The CDR3 contains 13 residues. The CDR3 DNA is TGTGCCAGCAGTGTTATCCGCACAGATACGCAGTATTTT. This gives the protein CASSVIRTDTQYF.

The chain couples TRBV11-2 to TRBJ2-2; TRBD2 might be the D (5 bases). The CDR3 extends over 16 amino acids. Germline V gene lookup returns CDR1 SGHAT and CDR2 FQNNGV. Trimming removed 6 bases at V and 3 bases at J, with 17 bases between. This CDR3 reads CASSFSSGRHTGELFF. The CDR3 DNA reads TGTGCCAGCAGTTTCTCAAGCGGTAGGCACACCGGGGAGCTGTTTTTT. Combining the CDR3 with reference TRBV11-2 and TRBJ2-2 gives the whole variable domain EAGVAQSPRYKIIEKRQSVAFWCNPISGHATLYWYQQILGQGPKLLIQFQNNGVVDDSQLPKDRFSAERLKGVDSTLKIQPAKLEDSAVYLCASSFSSGRHTGELFFGEGSRLTVL.

This chain uses TRBV20-1 with TRBJ1-6; TRBD1 matches 7 bases. CDR3 size: 15 residues. Per the germline V gene, CDR1 is DFQATT and CDR2 is SNEGSKA (reference sequence). The V gene end was trimmed by 5 bases and the J gene end by 5 bases; junction bases not matched to a gene: 9. DNA for the CDR3: TGCAGTGCTCGTTCCGGGACAGACAATAATTCACCCCTCCACTTT. This sequence encodes CSARSGTDNNSPLHF.

CDR3 nucleotide sequence: TGTGCCATCCGAGGAGAGGGATCCGCAAACATTCAGTACTTC. Encoded protein: CAIRGEGSANIQYF. V gene TRBV10-3 combines with J gene TRBJ2-4, with D possibly matching TRBD2 (5 bases). V dropped 8 bases and J dropped 6 bases, with 17 bases sitting between them. Germline CDR1 and CDR2: ENHRY and SYGVKD. The CDR3 runs to 14 residues.

This clonotype was detected a few times. The chain couples TRBV5-1 to TRBJ2-5; D may be TRBD1 (6 bases). The DNA matches TRBJ2-7 better at its end, which makes the J call doubtful. This CDR3 is 16 amino acids long. Germline lookup yields CDR1 SGHRS and CDR2 YFSETQ. The CDR3 nucleotides are TGCGCCAGCAGCTTGGCCTATGACAGGCACAACTACGAGCAGTACTTC. This gives the protein CASSLAYDRHNYEQYF.

The CDR3 reads CASSQEPKRASSNEQFF. CDR3 DNA sequence: TGTGCCAGCAGCCAAGAGCCTAAGCGGGCCTCTTCCAATGAGCAGTTCTTC. V usage is TRBV4-2 and J usage is TRBJ2-1; D may be TRBD2 (6 bases). V was cut by 0 bases and J by 6 bases, with 18 bases left in between. Per germline, CDR1 LGHNA and CDR2 YNFKEQ. This CDR3 contains 17 residues.

This CDR3 reads CSARGRAGRNEQFF. The DNA of the CDR3 is TGCAGTGCTAGGGGACGAGCGGGACGGAATGAGCAGTTCTTC. The V and J genes are TRBV20-1 and TRBJ2-1; 7 bases agree with TRBD2. The CDR3 has 14 residues. CDR1 is DFQATT and CDR2 is SNEGSKA in the germline V gene (reference sequence). The V segment lost 3 bases and the J segment 7 bases; nucleotides outside the gene matches: 9.

This clonotype showed up just a few times. J is TRBJ1-2 and V is TRBV29-1; D remains ambiguous. This CDR3 spans 12 amino acids. Trimming took 3 bases from V and 8 from J, leaving 13 bases between them. The germline V gene has CDR1 SQVTM and CDR2 ANQGSEA. CDR3 loop: CSVDAGSGGYTF. The DNA for the CDR3 is TGCAGCGTTGACGCGGGGTCGGGCGGCTACACCTTC.

This clonotype was seen more than once but under ten times. The chain employs TRBV3-1 and TRBJ2-7; weak D call: TRBD1 (5 bases). The CDR3 is 13 amino acids. Germline V CDR1 and CDR2: LGHDT, YNNKEL (reference sequence). The V and J ends lost 0 bases and 5 bases respectively, with 8 bases between them. The DNA of the CDR3 is TGTGCCAGCAGCCAAGAAAGGGGCCACGAGCAGTACTTC. Translated, it gives CASSQERGHEQYF.

The chain links TRBV12-3 or TRBV12-4 to TRBJ2-5; D perhaps matches TRBD2 (6 bases). The V end lost 4 bases, the J end lost 4 bases, and 10 bases lay between the germline ends. The CDR3 loop spans 13 amino acids. The CDR3 here is CASSWRGSETQYF. CDR3 in DNA: TGTGCCAGCAGTTGGAGGGGATCAGAGACCCAGTACTTC.

This clonotype was counted a few times. V and J are TRBV14 and TRBJ2-3, with TRBD1 as a possible D gene (6 bases). Germline V gene sequence: CDR1 SGHDN, CDR2 FVKESK. V was clipped by 0 bases and J by 6 bases, with 13 bases between them. The CDR3 runs to 15 residues. CDR3 residues: CASSQDDRWFDTQYF. DNA for the CDR3: TGTGCCAGCAGCCAAGATGACAGGTGGTTCGATACGCAGTATTTT.

This chain connects TRBV5-1 to TRBJ2-1; 9 bases match TRBD2. V lost 7 bases and J lost 3; bases outside the gene matches: 8. Germline lookup yields CDR1 SGHRS and CDR2 YFSETQ. The CDR3 sequence is 15 residues long. CDR3 nucleotides: TGCGCCAGCGAGGACGGACTAGCGATCTACAATGAGCAGTTCTTC. Translated, it gives CASEDGLAIYNEQFF.

The chain recombines TRBV3-1 with TRBJ2-1; 9 positions match TRBD2. The germline CDR1 and CDR2 sequences are LGHDT and YNNKEL (reference sequence). This CDR3 spans 18 amino acids. Trimming took 0 bases from V and 4 from J; bases not matched to a gene: 10. CDR3 loop: CASSQETQLAGRYNEQFF. Here the CDR3 DNA reads TGTGCCAGCAGCCAAGAGACCCAGCTAGCGGGAAGGTACAATGAGCAGTTCTTC.

This clonotype was found a few times. The rearrangement uses TRBV28 and TRBJ2-1, with 10 positions matching TRBD2. V trimming: 7 bases; J trimming: 2 bases; junction bases outside the gene matches: 8. The CDR3 length is 16 residues. The germline V gene has CDR1 MDHEN and CDR2 SYDVKM. The CDR3 here is CASTPAGGRAYNEQFF. The CDR3 DNA reads TGTGCCAGCACTCCAGCGGGAGGGCGTGCCTACAATGAGCAGTTCTTC. Using reference TRBV28 and TRBJ2-1 for the parts outside the CDR3, the full variable domain is DVKVTQSSRYLVKRTGEKVFLECVQDMDHENMFWYRQDPGLGLRLIYFSYDVKMKEKGDIPEGYSVSREKKERFSLILESASTNQTSMYLCASTPAGGRAYNEQFFGPGTRLTVL.

The chain carries TRBV4-2 and TRBJ2-3; D may correspond to TRBD1 or TRBD2 (5 bases each). The V gene's germline CDR1 is LGHNA and CDR2 YNFKEQ. This CDR3 has 14 amino acids. Deletions cut 2 bases from V and 2 bases from J, with 8 bases between. In DNA form, the CDR3 reads TGTGCCAGCAGCCAATCGGGACCCACAGATACGCAGTATTTT. Translating gives CASSQSGPTDTQYF.

This clonotype turned up a few times. The chain combines TRBV7-9 with TRBJ2-7; the D gene is possibly TRBD2 (5 bases). The CDR3 has 12 amino acids. The germline V gene encodes CDR1 SEHNR and CDR2 FQNEAQ (reference sequence). V was pared by 5 bases and J by 7 bases, with 12 bases between. CDR3 nucleotides: TGTGCCAGCAGCCAAAAAAGAGGGGAGCAGTACTTC. It encodes CASSQKRGEQYF.

The chain couples TRBV7-6 to TRBJ2-5, with D perhaps TRBD2 (7 bases). Near its end, the DNA agrees better with TRBJ2-7, so the J call may be wrong. Germline CDR1 SGHVS, CDR2 FNYEAQ. The CDR3 length is 17 residues. CDR3: CASSLVGGGGSSYEQYF. Written as DNA, the CDR3 is TGTGCCAGCAGCTTAGTGGGGGGCGGCGGGAGTAGCTACGAGCAGTACTTC.

The chain carries TRBV15 and TRBJ2-7, with D possibly being TRBD1 (5 bases). Trimming took 3 bases from V and 3 from J, leaving 21 bases between them. The CDR3 is 17 amino acids. Germline CDR1 is LNHNV and CDR2 is YYDKDF (reference sequence). DNA of the CDR3: TGTGCCACCAGCAGCGGTAGGGGCCTTTCTAGGGTCTACGAGCAGTACTTC. This sequence encodes CATSSGRGLSRVYEQYF.

This rearrangement joins TRBV20-1 to TRBJ2-1; D is uncertain. Deletions cut 6 bases from V and 10 bases from J, with 22 bases between. The V gene's germline CDR1 is DFQATT and CDR2 SNEGSKA (reference sequence). This CDR3 contains 14 residues. CDR3 in DNA: TGCAGTGCCCTCCCGGACGGCCGCGGATACGAGCAGTTCTTC. This sequence encodes CSALPDGRGYEQFF.

The gene calls are TRBV12-3 or TRBV12-4 and TRBJ2-1; the match to TRBD2 covers 12 bases. The CDR3 is 14 residues long. Losses at the gene ends were 6 bases for V and 8 bases for J; bases not matched to a gene: 5. DNA for the CDR3: TGTGCCAGCAGCCGACTAGCGGGAGCCCATGAGCAGTTCTTC. Its translation: CASSRLAGAHEQFF.

In this sample, this clonotype turned up a few times. The rearrangement joins TRBV5-5 to TRBJ1-2, with D maybe TRBD1 (6 bases). The CDR3 length is 13 residues. The V gene lost 2 bases and the J gene lost 8 bases, with 13 bases spanning the gap. Germline CDR1 and CDR2: SGHKS and YYEKEE (reference sequence). The CDR3 nucleotides are TGTGCCAGCAGCTTACAAACAGGGTTGGGCTACACCTTC. Protein product: CASSLQTGLGYTF.